Sequencing of this T cell receptor beta chain was carried out in a study of T-cell memory formation after mild COVID-19. Constant-segment primers served in 5'RACE that generated TCR alpha and TCR beta cDNA libraries bearing sample barcodes and UMIs. One entry per CDR3 protein, called by TCRdb with MiXCR from the 5' RACE reads. Of about 340,000 distinct CDR3 sequences listed, 15% to 20% were seen once; the top ten hold approximately 20%. Many counts were recorded for this clonotype. Germline lookup yields CDR1 LGHDT and CDR2 YNNKEL (reference sequence). Trimming cost V 1 base and J 3 bases; bases outside gene matches: 5. The CDR3 consists of 15 residues.

The sample taken for sequencing was PBMCs or a T cell subset sorted from them (not recorded which). The TCR comes from a man aged 18 to 30 who had mild COVID-19 (a few samples of this study predate the infection). Cell type and time point are not known. The J gene is TRBJ2-7, the V gene TRBV3-1; the match to TRBD1 covers 8 bases. The CDR3 DNA reads as TGTGCCAGCAGCCAAGGGACGACAGGGGTCTACGAGCAGTACGTC. It yields the protein CASSQGTTGVYEQYV.